These T cell receptor beta chains were read from a single sample in a study of OX40 agonist ivuxolimab in advanced cancers. Only in-frame clones appear in the TCRdb table, and some are missing; sequencing was by immunoSEQ multiplex PCR. The table lists tens of thousands of clones, roughly 88% of them singletons. The source material was CD4+ or CD8+ T cells sorted from blood, sampled in a trial of the OX40 agonist ivuxolimab. Every receptor here comes from an adult with an advanced solid tumor such as melanoma, head and neck, liver or kidney cancer. Each CDR3 is given with its conserved first and last residue. Each record gives: D gene, V gene, clone size, J gene, CDR3 protein, CDR3 DNA. D genes are given only for firm matches. Size is stated for part of the rows, as once, few or many counts, or as a class when the clone is expanded.

D: NA
V: TRBV7-2
size: NA
J: TRBJ2-7
CDR3: CASSQGASGVSYEQYF
DNA: TGTGCCAGCAGCCAGGGGGCTAGCGGGGTGTCCTACGAGCAGTACTTC

D: TRBD2
V: TRBV11-2
size: NA
J: TRBJ2-5
CDR3: CASSQGGGAQETQYF
DNA: TGTGCCAGCAGCCAAGGCGGGGGGGCACAAGAGACCCAGTACTTC

D: TRBD1
V: TRBV27
size: NA
J: TRBJ2-7
CDR3: CASGPGTGGYEQYF
DNA: TGTGCCAGTGGACCCGGGACAGGGGGTTACGAGCAGTACTTC

D: NA
V: TRBV7-9
size: NA
J: TRBJ2-3
CDR3: CASAPGISTDTQYF
DNA: TGTGCCAGCGCCCCGGGTATTAGCACAGATACGCAGTATTTT

D: TRBD2
V: TRBV19
size: NA
J: TRBJ2-5
CDR3: CASSSQGLAEETQYF
DNA: TGTGCCAGTAGTTCCCAGGGACTAGCGGAAGAGACCCAGTACTTC

D: TRBD1
V: TRBV5-1
size: NA
J: TRBJ2-2
CDR3: CASSLQGGDTGELFF
DNA: TGCGCCAGCAGCCTACAGGGGGGAGACACCGGGGAGCTGTTTTTT

D: TRBD1
V: TRBV27
size: NA
J: TRBJ2-6
CDR3: CASTSGTGGSGANVLTF
DNA: TGTGCCAGCACCTCTGGGACAGGGGGCTCTGGGGCCAACGTCCTGACTTTC

D: TRBD1
V: TRBV11-2
size: NA
J: TRBJ1-1
CDR3: CASSSYPGQGLNTEAFF
DNA: TGTGCCAGCAGCTCTTACCCGGGACAGGGTTTGAACACTGAAGCTTTCTTT

D: NA
V: TRBV7-9
size: NA
J: TRBJ2-3
CDR3: CASSKGLFTDTQYF
DNA: TGTGCCAGCAGCAAGGGACTGTTCACAGATACGCAGTATTTT

D: TRBD1
V: TRBV6-1
size: few
J: TRBJ2-7
CDR3: CASSERGQGGLQYF
DNA: TGTGCCAGCAGTGAAAGGGGACAGGGGGGGCTGCAGTACTTC

D: NA
V: TRBV5-1
size: NA
J: TRBJ1-6
CDR3: CASSSHGQSSYNSPLHF
DNA: TGCGCCAGCAGCTCGCATGGACAGAGCTCCTATAATTCACCCCTCCACTTT

D: TRBD1
V: TRBV5-1
size: NA
J: TRBJ2-1
CDR3: CASSLGDRVNEQFF
DNA: TGCGCCAGCAGCTTGGGGGACAGGGTGAATGAGCAGTTCTTC

D: NA
V: TRBV11-2
size: once
J: TRBJ1-2
CDR3: CASSLEESGDGYTF
DNA: TGTGCCAGCAGCTTAGAGGAGTCAGGGGATGGCTACACCTTC

D: NA
V: TRBV2
size: NA
J: TRBJ2-4
CDR3: CASSSLAKNIQYF
DNA: TGTGCCAGCAGTTCTCTAGCCAAAAACATTCAGTACTTC

D: NA
V: TRBV7-3
size: NA
J: TRBJ1-1
CDR3: CASSLLAGGTEAFF
DNA: TGTGCCAGCAGCCTCCTTGCAGGCGGCACTGAAGCTTTCTTT

D: NA
V: TRBV18
size: NA
J: TRBJ1-4
CDR3: CASSPDGRTNEKLFF
DNA: TGTGCCAGCTCACCAGATGGGCGAACTAATGAAAAACTGTTTTTT

D: NA
V: TRBV19
size: NA
J: TRBJ1-5
CDR3: CASSISRRQARGNQPQHF
DNA: TGTGCCAGTAGTATCTCCCGCCGACAGGCGAGGGGGAATCAGCCCCAGCATTTT

D: NA
V: TRBV30
size: NA
J: TRBJ2-7
CDR3: CASQEGGPYEQYF
DNA: TGTGCCTCACAGGAGGGCGGTCCCTACGAGCAGTACTTC

D: NA
V: TRBV5-6
size: NA
J: TRBJ1-1
CDR3: CASSPIMESPEAFF
DNA: TGTGCCAGCAGCCCTATAATGGAGTCTCCTGAAGCTTTCTTT

D: TRBD1
V: TRBV27
size: few
J: TRBJ2-3
CDR3: CASRTGLFTDTQYF
DNA: TGTGCCAGCAGGACAGGGTTGTTCACAGATACGCAGTATTTT

D: TRBD1
V: TRBV4-3
size: NA
J: TRBJ1-2
CDR3: CASSRTGGGGYTF
DNA: TGCGCCAGCAGCCGAACAGGGGGAGGTGGCTACACCTTC

D: NA
V: TRBV27
size: NA
J: TRBJ1-5
CDR3: CASRTDTSSNQPQHF
DNA: TGTGCCAGCAGGACGGACACCTCTAGCAATCAGCCCCAGCATTTT

D: NA
V: TRBV29-1
size: NA
J: TRBJ1-4
CDR3: CSVEGKQTSFLEKLFF
DNA: TGCAGCGTTGAAGGTAAACAGACCTCGTTTCTGGAAAAACTGTTTTTT

D: TRBD1
V: TRBV11-1
size: NA
J: TRBJ2-7
CDR3: CASSSEIPLASTGIYEQYF
DNA: TGTGCCAGCAGCTCTGAAATTCCCCTCGCATCGACAGGGATCTACGAGCAGTACTTC

D: TRBD2
V: TRBV7-2
size: NA
J: TRBJ2-7
CDR3: CASSVTSGTSYEQYF
DNA: TGTGCCAGCAGCGTGACTAGCGGGACTTCCTACGAGCAGTACTTC

D: NA
V: TRBV14
size: NA
J: TRBJ1-6
CDR3: CASSQDPGYKTPNSPLHF
DNA: TGTGCCAGCAGCCAAGATCCAGGGTATAAGACCCCGAATTCACCCCTCCACTTT

D: NA
V: TRBV4-3
size: NA
J: TRBJ2-2
CDR3: CASSQGLSGTGGLFF
DNA: TGCGCCAGCAGCCAGGGTCTTAGTGGAACTGGGGGGCTGTTTTTT

D: NA
V: TRBV5-4
size: NA
J: TRBJ2-1
CDR3: CASSLDLVQGKIRNNEQFF
DNA: TGTGCCAGCAGCTTGGATTTGGTGCAGGGTAAAATTAGAAACAATGAGCAGTTCTTC

D: NA
V: TRBV11-2
size: NA
J: TRBJ1-1
CDR3: CASSLRTYRGNTEAFF
DNA: TGTGCCAGCAGCTTGCGTACATACCGGGGGAACACTGAAGCTTTCTTT

D: NA
V: TRBV14
size: NA
J: TRBJ1-1
CDR3: CASSQGGGLNTEAFF
DNA: TGTGCCAGCAGCCAAGGAGGGGGGCTGAACACTGAAGCTTTCTTT

D: NA
V: TRBV6-1
size: NA
J: TRBJ1-1
CDR3: CASSVPVPSTEAFF
DNA: TGTGCCAGCAGTGTTCCCGTACCATCCACTGAAGCTTTCTTT

D: TRBD2
V: TRBV5-1
size: NA
J: TRBJ2-2
CDR3: CASSSGDITGELFF
DNA: TGCGCCAGCAGCAGCGGGGATATTACCGGGGAGCTGTTTTTT

D: TRBD1
V: TRBV7-2
size: once
J: TRBJ2-5
CDR3: CASSGQGGIGETQYF
DNA: TGTGCCAGCAGTGGACAGGGAGGTATAGGAGAGACCCAGTACTTC

D: TRBD1
V: TRBV28
size: NA
J: TRBJ1-2
CDR3: CASSLTGSNYGYTF
DNA: TGTGCCAGCAGTTTGACAGGGAGTAACTATGGCTACACCTTC

D: NA
V: TRBV6-5
size: NA
J: TRBJ2-5
CDR3: CASTSQGPETQYF
DNA: TGTGCCAGCACGTCACAGGGCCCCGAGACCCAGTACTTC

D: TRBD1
V: TRBV30
size: NA
J: TRBJ1-5
CDR3: CAWSPQGGYGNQPQHF
DNA: TGTGCCTGGAGTCCTCAGGGGGGATACGGCAATCAGCCCCAGCATTTT

D: NA
V: TRBV28
size: once
J: TRBJ2-5
CDR3: CASSTPSGAGETQYF
DNA: TGTGCCAGCAGTACCCCCTCAGGGGCAGGGGAGACCCAGTACTTC

D: NA
V: TRBV5-5
size: NA
J: TRBJ2-5
CDR3: CASSLGPSTQETQYF
DNA: TGTGCCAGCAGCTTGGGTCCCAGCACCCAAGAGACCCAGTACTTC

D: TRBD1
V: TRBV18
size: once
J: TRBJ1-1
CDR3: CASSTRRRDRGTEAFF
DNA: TGTGCCAGCTCTACTCGTCGACGGGACAGGGGCACTGAAGCTTTCTTT